This T cell receptor beta chain was obtained from a study of blood T cells in healthy people across ages. A few counts support this clonotype. Its matching antigen is unknown. Overall study findings and caveats: Possibly confounding the expanded clonotype changes was the fact that donor CMV status was unknown. Long-lived donors exceeded aged donors in naive CD4+ cells and diversity.

The CDR3 has 15 residues. V was clipped by 0 bases and J by 0 bases, with 10 bases between them. CDR1 SGHRS and CDR2 YFSETQ come from the germline V gene. PCR was performed a second time for roughly 7 to 12 cycles using a sample-barcoded 5' primer and a J-beta primer mix. The authors tagged each cDNA molecule using a template-switch adaptor with 12 random nucleotides. TCRdb itself ran the 5' RACE reads through MiXCR, one entry per CDR3 protein. This table holds 1.2 million to 1.5 million distinct CDR3 sequences, roughly 60% found once. This chain uses TRBV5-1 with TRBJ2-7, with a tentative D call TRBD1 (5 bases). The receptor comes from a man aged 18 to 30 in good health. The sequencing input was blood. CDR3 sequence: CASSLGGRLSYEQYF. CDR3 in DNA: TGCGCCAGCAGCTTGGGGGGCCGCCTCTCCTACGAGCAGTACTTC.